A selection of T cell receptor beta chains follows, all from one sample in a study of CD8 T cells in Susac syndrome. TCRdb itself ran the immunoSEQ multiplex PCR reads through MiXCR, one entry per CDR3 protein. The profile shows about 190,000 distinct CDR3 sequences, 95% of them singletons. Source material: CD8+ T cells from PBMCs. The receptors shown here come from a human donor with Susac syndrome. CDR3s include the opening cysteine and the closing phenylalanine or tryptophan. The order of the fields is clone size, CDR3 length, J gene, D gene, V gene, CDR3 DNA, CDR3 protein. A D gene is named only where the DNA matches it firmly. Some rows have no size entry. The others give once, few or many, or a class for an expanded clone.

clone_size: NA; cdr3_length: 15; j_call: TRBJ1-2; d_call: TRBD1; v_call: TRBV3-1; cdr3_nt: TGTGCCAGCAGCCACCGGGACAGGGGTCAGCATGGCTACACCTTC; cdr3_aa: CASSHRDRGQHGYTF
clone_size: NA; cdr3_length: 13; j_call: TRBJ2-7; d_call: TRBD1; v_call: TRBV9; cdr3_nt: TGTGCCAGCAGCCCCGGGACAGGGGGCGAGCAGTACTTC; cdr3_aa: CASSPGTGGEQYF
clone_size: NA; cdr3_length: 15; j_call: TRBJ2-3; d_call: TRBD1; v_call: TRBV11-2; cdr3_nt: TGTGCCAGCAGCGCGACAGGGAATGTGGGAGATACGCAGTATTTT; cdr3_aa: CASSATGNVGDTQYF
clone_size: NA; cdr3_length: 15; j_call: TRBJ2-1; d_call: TRBD2; v_call: TRBV27; cdr3_nt: TGTGCCAGCAGTTCGGGGACTAGCGGGAGGGGTGAGCAGTTCTTC; cdr3_aa: CASSSGTSGRGEQFF
clone_size: NA; cdr3_length: 14; j_call: TRBJ1-5; d_call: NA; v_call: TRBV20-1; cdr3_nt: TGCAGTGCTAGGGGACGAGAATTCAATCAGCCCCAGCATTTT; cdr3_aa: CSARGREFNQPQHF
clone_size: NA; cdr3_length: 14; j_call: TRBJ1-3; d_call: NA; v_call: TRBV20-1; cdr3_nt: TGCAGTGCTAGAGCCGAGAGCTCTGGAAACACCATATATTTT; cdr3_aa: CSARAESSGNTIYF
clone_size: NA; cdr3_length: 13; j_call: TRBJ2-3; d_call: NA; v_call: TRBV3-1; cdr3_nt: TGTGCCAGCAGCCAAGACGTCACAGATACGCAGTATTTT; cdr3_aa: CASSQDVTDTQYF
clone_size: NA; cdr3_length: 17; j_call: TRBJ2-5; d_call: NA; v_call: TRBV9; cdr3_nt: TGTGCCAGCAGCTTCCAGTTACTCCCAAACCGGGGAGAGACCCAGTACTTC; cdr3_aa: CASSFQLLPNRGETQYF
clone_size: NA; cdr3_length: 15; j_call: TRBJ2-7; d_call: TRBD1; v_call: TRBV27; cdr3_nt: TGTGCCAGCAGTCTGACAGGGGATCCAACCTACGAGCAGTACTTC; cdr3_aa: CASSLTGDPTYEQYF
clone_size: once; cdr3_length: 17; j_call: TRBJ1-3; d_call: TRBD1; v_call: TRBV7-6; cdr3_nt: TGTGCCAGCACCCGCTCAGGGACAGGCTTCTCTGGAAACACCATATATTTT; cdr3_aa: CASTRSGTGFSGNTIYF